The 20 T cell receptor beta chains given below trace back to one sample, sequenced in a study of shared clonotypes between healthy human individuals. Profiling relied on immunoSEQ multiplex PCR, and the TCRdb table lists in-frame clones only, not all of them. The sample consists of 2 million to 2.5 million clones, 92% of them appearing once. Sequencing was done on a sample of naive CD4+ T cells from PBMCs. As for subset: CD45RA+ positively selected. These TCRs come from a man aged 18-30 years in good health. Some clones in this sample may be carry-over from other donors' samples.

This clone was picked up one time. The chain uses TRBV28 and TRBJ2-2; D ambiguous. V lost 11 bases and J 6 bases, leaving 1 base between the germline ends. CDR3 length: 8 residues. From germline, CDR1 is MDHEN and CDR2 SYDVKM. CDR3 region: CAAGELFF. CDR3 nucleotide sequence: TGTGCCGCCGGGGAGCTGTTTTTT.

This rearrangement joins TRBV6-5 to TRBJ2-1, with 9 bases matching TRBD2. The CDR3 totals 15 residues. Germline V lookup: CDR1 MNHEY, CDR2 SVGAGI. V shed 0 bases and J 7 bases; nucleotides not matched to a gene: 4. CDR3 in amino acids: CASSYSSGRTNEQFF. In DNA form, the CDR3 reads TGTGCCAGCAGTTACTCCAGCGGGAGGACTAATGAGCAGTTCTTC.

The chain recombines TRBV6-1 with TRBJ1-4, with D unresolved. V shed 8 bases and J shed 2 bases, with 15 bases lying between them. The CDR3 covers 15 residues. Looked up from germline, CDR1 is MNHNS and CDR2 is SASEGT. CDR3 nucleotides: TGTGCCAGCGCTCGTTCGAGGACCACTAATGAAAAACTGTTTTTT. Its protein is CASARSRTTNEKLFF.

This chain connects TRBV28 to TRBJ1-2, with D possibly matching TRBD1 (6 bases). V was trimmed by 2 bases and J by 4 bases, leaving 14 bases between them. Germline CDR1 and CDR2: MDHEN and SYDVKM. This CDR3 has 15 amino acids. The CDR3 coding sequence is TGTGCCAGCAGTTTAGGGGGGGCTCCTACCTATGGCTACACCTTC. This codes for CASSLGGAPTYGYTF.

The J gene is TRBJ2-7, the V gene TRBV7-2, with TRBD1 matching 9 bases. Germline trimming cut 5 bases from V and 2 bases from J; bases unmatched to any gene: 7. The germline gives CDR1 SGHTA, CDR2 FQGNSA. The CDR3 length is 15 residues. CDR3 residues: CASSRTGDRTYEQYF. For the CDR3, the DNA is TGTGCCAGCAGCAGGACAGGGGATCGGACCTACGAGCAGTACTTC.

V usage is TRBV18 and J usage is TRBJ2-5; D remains ambiguous. In germline, CDR1 is KGHSH, CDR2 LQKENI. V was shortened by 4 bases and J by 5 bases, with 14 bases between the two germline ends. CDR3 size: 14 residues. The CDR3 loop reads CASSLPGTGETQYF. The CDR3 bases are TGTGCCAGCTCACTACCAGGAACCGGGGAGACCCAGTACTTC.

The chain employs TRBV5-1 and TRBJ1-1, with TRBD1 as a possible D gene (6 bases). The CDR3 is 14 amino acids. Germline-derived CDR1 and CDR2 are SGHRS and YFSETQ. Trimming stripped 4 bases from V and 6 bases from J, with 16 bases between. The CDR3: CASSLGQGISEAFF. The CDR3 region has the DNA TGCGCCAGCAGCCTGGGCCAGGGGATATCTGAAGCTTTCTTT.

The table lists this clone with a count of one. The chain carries TRBV28 and TRBJ1-4; 7 nucleotides align to TRBD1. With V trimmed by 9 bases and J by 4 bases, 5 bases remained unmatched. Germline CDR1 is MDHEN and CDR2 is SYDVKM. The CDR3 loop spans 13 amino acids. The CDR3 spells CASSTGINEKLFF. CDR3 sequence (DNA): TGTGCCAGTTCGACAGGGATTAATGAAAAACTGTTTTTT.

The V and J genes are TRBV9 and TRBJ2-7, with 12 bases that match TRBD1. This CDR3 spans 17 amino acids. The V and J ends lost 0 bases and 2 bases, in that order; junction bases with no gene match: 6. Per germline, CDR1 SGDLS and CDR2 YYNGEE. The CDR3 loop is CASSVDGGTGGPYEQYF. DNA of the CDR3: TGTGCCAGCAGCGTAGATGGGGGGACAGGGGGCCCCTACGAGCAGTACTTC.

This clone was observed a handful of times. The chain couples TRBV7-9 to TRBJ1-1; D remains ambiguous. The CDR3 sequence is 13 residues long. The V end was cut by 4 bases, the J end by 3 bases, with 9 bases between. CDR1 and CDR2 from the germline V gene are SEHNR and FQNEAQ (reference sequence). The CDR3 sequence: CASSWSRDTEAFF. CDR3 sequence (DNA): TGTGCCAGCAGCTGGTCTAGGGACACTGAAGCTTTCTTT.

The V call is TRBV7-8, the J call TRBJ2-7; tentative D call: TRBD2 (6 bases). The ends were cut back, 3 bases at V and 6 bases at J, with 18 bases in the middle. The CDR3 runs 15 residues. CDR1 and CDR2 from the germline V gene are SGHVS and FQNEAQ. The CDR3 is CASSFGSAGSGEQYF. The CDR3 region has the DNA TGTGCCAGCAGCTTTGGGTCAGCGGGTTCGGGCGAGCAGTACTTC.

This chain uses TRBV28 with TRBJ1-4, with D tentatively TRBD1 (6 bases). The CDR3 consists of 15 residues. The V gene's germline CDR1 is MDHEN and CDR2 SYDVKM. V was trimmed by 7 bases and J by 7 bases, leaving 19 bases between them. This CDR3 reads CASTSLRGAAEKLFF. CDR3 DNA sequence: TGTGCCAGCACCTCATTGAGGGGGGCGGCTGAAAAACTGTTTTTT.

As for this clone: Other DNA sequences in this sample translate to the same CDR3. This rearrangement joins TRBV5-1 to TRBJ2-5; the D gene is possibly TRBD1 (6 bases). V lost 0 bases to trimming and J lost 5 bases, with 14 bases between them. Germline V gene data show CDR1 as SGHRS and CDR2 as YFSETQ. The CDR3 extends over 15 amino acids. The CDR3 protein is CASSLAGAEVETQYF. For the CDR3, the DNA is TGCGCCAGCAGCTTGGCAGGGGCCGAGGTGGAGACCCAGTACTTC. Combining the CDR3 with reference TRBV5-1 and TRBJ2-5 gives the whole variable domain KAGVTQTPRYLIKTRGQQVTLSCSPISGHRSVSWYQQTPGQGLQFLFEYFSETQRNKGNFPGRFSGRQFSNSRSEMNVSTLELGDSALYLCASSLAGAEVETQYFGPGTRLLVL.

The V call is TRBV5-5, the J call TRBJ2-2, with D maybe TRBD1 (7 bases). From germline, CDR1 is SGHKS and CDR2 YYEKEE (reference sequence). CDR3 length equals 15 residues. V lost 4 bases and J 6 bases, leaving 16 bases between the germline ends. The CDR3 DNA sequence: TGTGCCAGCAGCACACAGGGGAGGCGTTCCGGGGAGCTGTTTTTT. This sequence encodes CASSTQGRRSGELFF.

A single count supports this clone. The chain carries TRBV6-1 and TRBJ2-1; D unresolved. The germline CDR1 and CDR2 sequences are MNHNS and SASEGT. The CDR3 extends over 13 amino acids. The ends were cut back, 2 bases at V and 8 bases at J, with 10 bases in the middle. This CDR3 is CASSEPYRDEQFF. The CDR3 DNA reads as TGTGCCAGCAGTGAACCCTACCGCGATGAGCAGTTCTTC.

The chain joins TRBV5-1 to TRBJ1-1; 9 bases match TRBD1. The germline CDR1 and CDR2 sequences are SGHRS and YFSETQ. The CDR3 consists of 15 residues. V lost 2 bases, J lost 3 bases, and 5 bases stayed unmatched. This CDR3 is CASSFTGGGDTEAFF. As DNA, the CDR3 is TGCGCCAGCAGCTTCACAGGGGGCGGCGACACTGAAGCTTTCTTT.

The chain employs TRBV27 and TRBJ2-5; 12 bases line up with TRBD2. Germline V gene data show CDR1 as MNHEY and CDR2 as SMNVEV (reference sequence). The CDR3 totals 15 residues. The trim removed 11 bases at V and 5 bases at J, leaving 12 bases unmatched. DNA of the CDR3: TGTGCCCCCTGCCCCCTAGCGGGAGGGGTTGAGACCCAGTACTTC. It translates to CAPCPLAGGVETQYF.

This clone has only a few counts. The chain employs TRBV4-2 and TRBJ1-2; D possibly corresponds to TRBD1 (6 bases). The V and J ends lost 0 bases and 13 bases respectively, with 12 bases between them. The CDR3 has 12 amino acids. Looked up from germline, CDR1 is LGHNA and CDR2 is YNFKEQ. CDR3 nucleotide sequence: TGTGCCAGCAGCCAAGATAGGGGGGATCCCACCTTC. This codes for CASSQDRGDPTF.

The chain recombines TRBV12-5 with TRBJ2-1; TRBD2 aligns across 11 bases. The CDR3 is made up of 15 amino acids. Losses at the gene ends were 7 bases for V and 5 bases for J; bases not matched to a gene: 7. CDR1 is LGHNT, CDR2 FRNRAP, per germline. CDR3 in amino acids: CASARGLAENNEQFF. The CDR3 bases are TGTGCTAGTGCCCGGGGACTAGCGGAAAACAATGAGCAGTTCTTC.

Of note for this clone: Other DNA sequences in this specimen translate into the identical CDR3. V usage is TRBV5-1 and J usage is TRBJ2-5, with 7 nucleotides matching TRBD1. The CDR3 contains 12 residues. The germline gives CDR1 SGHRS, CDR2 YFSETQ. V trimming: 7 bases; J trimming: 2 bases; junction bases outside the gene matches: 2. The CDR3 spells CASRDSQETQYF. The CDR3 DNA sequence: TGCGCCAGCCGGGACAGTCAAGAGACCCAGTACTTC.